Included here is one T cell receptor (beta chain) sequence, with context. The CDR3 loop spans 15 amino acids. V shed 6 bases and J shed 2 bases, with 17 bases lying between them. Germline CDR1 reads MDHEN; CDR2 reads SYDVKM. The record originates from a study of blood T cell repertoires in COVID-19. About the research overall: Acute and convalescent COVID-19 specimens originated in the United States, Italy and Spain. Nucleic acid was either cDNA or gDNA, and it came from T cells, B-cell-depleted T cells, or PBMCs.

Authors' analysis steps: Reference gene primer amplification in the assay estimated nucleated cell counts. TCRdb's copy holds only in-frame clones and misses some; the assay was immunoSEQ multiplex PCR. The DNA gave D and trimming, while V, J and clone size come from that table. In the table there are about 270,000 clones, approximately 81% of which are singletons. The specimen sequenced was peripheral blood. This clonotype originated in a woman between 18 and 29 years old with acute or convalescent COVID-19. The rearrangement links TRBV28 to TRBJ2-7; D is uncertain. The DNA for the CDR3 is TGTGCCAGCAGCCTACAGAGAGTCCTAACCTACGAGCAGTACTTC. Translation gives CASSLQRVLTYEQYF.